These 8 T cell receptor beta chains originate from one sample sequenced in a study of T cell responses to AZD1222 COVID-19 vaccine. Libraries were prepared by immunoSEQ multiplex PCR; TCRdb keeps only in-frame clonotypes and omits some of them. The sample holds tens of thousands of clones, 90% seen once. This specimen was peripheral blood, taken 28 days after the second AZD1222 dose. The receptors stem from an adult who received the AZD1222 COVID-19 vaccine.

This chain connects TRBV5-1 to TRBJ1-3, with no clear D. CDR3 size: 14 residues. Germline CDR1 SGHRS, CDR2 YFSETQ. The V end was cut by 4 bases, the J end by 0 bases, with 8 bases between. In DNA form, the CDR3 reads TGCGCCAGCAGCCCGGAACGCTCTGGAAACACCATATATTTT. Its translation is CASSPERSGNTIYF.

The chain employs TRBV25-1 and TRBJ1-2, with 8 nucleotides matching TRBD1. The CDR3 has 14 amino acids. Germline CDR1 reads MGHDK; CDR2 reads SYGVNS. Trimming removed 0 bases from V and 8 bases from J; junction bases left unmatched: 5. CDR3 DNA sequence: TGTGCCAGCAGTGAATACACGGACAGGGTCGGCTACACCTTC. Protein: CASSEYTDRVGYTF.

This clone is a singleton in its sample. The chain combines TRBV6-5 with TRBJ1-1; the D gene is possibly TRBD1 (5 bases). Germline V gene sequence: CDR1 MNHEY, CDR2 SVGAGI. The V and J ends lost 3 bases and 3 bases respectively, with 14 bases between them. The CDR3 is 15 amino acids. CDR3 DNA sequence: TGTGCCAGCAGTTATGGGGGGAGGAGGGACACTGAAGCTTTCTTT. This translates into CASSYGGRRDTEAFF.

V gene TRBV4-1 combines with J gene TRBJ1-5, with unresolved D. Germline lookup yields CDR1 MGHRA and CDR2 YSYEKL. Trimming left V 0 bases short and J 4 bases short, with 16 bases between. The CDR3 sequence is 17 residues long. The CDR3 bases are TGCGCCAGCAGCCAAGATCCTGCCTCGGGTGGGAATCAGCCCCAGCATTTT. Its translation: CASSQDPASGGNQPQHF.

CDR3 DNA: TGTGCCAGCTCACTGGGGACAGCACAGCCCCAGCATTTT. It translates to CASSLGTAQPQHF. The rearrangement links TRBV18 to TRBJ1-5; TRBD1 matches 7 bases. CDR3 size: 13 residues. Germline-derived CDR1 and CDR2 are KGHSH and LQKENI. V shed 4 bases and J 7 bases; nucleotides not matched to a gene: 4.

This chain connects TRBV28 to TRBJ1-4; 9 nucleotides agree with TRBD1. Germline trimming cut 6 bases from V and 7 bases from J; bases unmatched to any gene: 12. The CDR3 is 16 amino acids. Germline lookup yields CDR1 MDHEN and CDR2 SYDVKM. This CDR3 is CASRILTGGPSEKLFF. The CDR3 DNA follows: TGTGCCAGCAGAATCCTAACAGGGGGCCCTAGTGAAAAACTGTTTTTT.

The CDR3 sequence is CASSKEAASGGPFETQYF. The CDR3 DNA reads as TGTGCCAGCAGCAAAGAGGCGGCTAGCGGGGGCCCTTTCGAGACCCAGTACTTC. The rearrangement joins TRBV21-1 to TRBJ2-5; TRBD2 is the table's D call, not checked against the DNA. TRBV21-1 is given as a pseudogene. There are 18 residues in the CDR3.

The CDR3 spells CASSTKGRGGYTF. CDR3 coding DNA: TGTGCCAGCAGTACCAAGGGGCGAGGTGGCTACACCTTC. V usage is TRBV6-5 and J usage is TRBJ1-2; a possible D gene is TRBD1 (5 bases). The V and J ends lost 5 bases and 7 bases respectively, with 14 bases between them. The CDR3 loop spans 13 amino acids. Germline V lookup: CDR1 MNHEY, CDR2 SVGAGI.